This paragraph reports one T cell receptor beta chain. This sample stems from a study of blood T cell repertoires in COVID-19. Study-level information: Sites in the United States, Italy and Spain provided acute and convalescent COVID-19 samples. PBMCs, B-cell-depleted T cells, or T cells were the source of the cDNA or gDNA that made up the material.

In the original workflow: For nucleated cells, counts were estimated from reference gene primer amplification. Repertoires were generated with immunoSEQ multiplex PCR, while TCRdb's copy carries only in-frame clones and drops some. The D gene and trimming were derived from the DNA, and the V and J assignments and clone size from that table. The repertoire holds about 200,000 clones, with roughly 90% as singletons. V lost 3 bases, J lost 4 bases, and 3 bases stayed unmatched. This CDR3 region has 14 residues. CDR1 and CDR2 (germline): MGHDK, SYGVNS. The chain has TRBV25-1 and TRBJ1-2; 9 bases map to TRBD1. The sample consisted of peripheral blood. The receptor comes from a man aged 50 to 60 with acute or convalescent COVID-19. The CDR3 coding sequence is TGTGCCAGCAGTGACACAGGGGGCAGCTATGGCTACACCTTC. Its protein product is CASSDTGGSYGYTF.